This TCR beta chain was identified during a study of beta chain features in type 1 diabetes. CDR3 length: 14 amino acids. Germline CDR1 SGHTA, CDR2 FQGNSA. V lost 5 bases and J lost 8; bases outside the gene matches: 8. This clone was picked up a small number of times. Isolated RNA was reverse transcribed in full, so expressed TCRB transcripts were sequenced. Produced via immunoSEQ multiplex PCR; TCRdb's table is partial and in-frame only. The data hold around 340,000 clones, with less than 9.5% observed a single time. The sequencing sample was made of central memory CD4+ T cells from blood. This clonotype originated in a woman between 18 and 29 years old in good health. This chain joins TRBV7-2 and TRBJ2-1; 8 bases are a match to TRBD1. The CDR3, as DNA: TGTGCCAGCAGCAGGGACAGGACCGAGGATGAGCAGTTCTTC. Translated: CASSRDRTEDEQFF.